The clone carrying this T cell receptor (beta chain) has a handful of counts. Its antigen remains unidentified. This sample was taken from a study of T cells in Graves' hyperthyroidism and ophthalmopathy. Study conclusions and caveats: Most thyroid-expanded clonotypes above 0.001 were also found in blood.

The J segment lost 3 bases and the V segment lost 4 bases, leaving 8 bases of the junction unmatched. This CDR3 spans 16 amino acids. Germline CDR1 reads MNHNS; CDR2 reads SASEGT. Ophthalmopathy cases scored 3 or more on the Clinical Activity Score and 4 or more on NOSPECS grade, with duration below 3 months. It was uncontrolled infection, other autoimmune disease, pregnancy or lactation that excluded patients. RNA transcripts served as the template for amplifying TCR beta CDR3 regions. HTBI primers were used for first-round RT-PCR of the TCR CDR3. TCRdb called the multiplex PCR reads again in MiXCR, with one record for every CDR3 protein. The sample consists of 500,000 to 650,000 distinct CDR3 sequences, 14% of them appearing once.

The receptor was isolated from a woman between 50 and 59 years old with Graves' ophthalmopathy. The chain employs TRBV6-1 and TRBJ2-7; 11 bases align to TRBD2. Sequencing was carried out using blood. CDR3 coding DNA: TGTGCCAGCAGTGCGACGGGGACTAGCGGAGACTACGAGCAGTACTTC. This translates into CASSATGTSGDYEQYF.